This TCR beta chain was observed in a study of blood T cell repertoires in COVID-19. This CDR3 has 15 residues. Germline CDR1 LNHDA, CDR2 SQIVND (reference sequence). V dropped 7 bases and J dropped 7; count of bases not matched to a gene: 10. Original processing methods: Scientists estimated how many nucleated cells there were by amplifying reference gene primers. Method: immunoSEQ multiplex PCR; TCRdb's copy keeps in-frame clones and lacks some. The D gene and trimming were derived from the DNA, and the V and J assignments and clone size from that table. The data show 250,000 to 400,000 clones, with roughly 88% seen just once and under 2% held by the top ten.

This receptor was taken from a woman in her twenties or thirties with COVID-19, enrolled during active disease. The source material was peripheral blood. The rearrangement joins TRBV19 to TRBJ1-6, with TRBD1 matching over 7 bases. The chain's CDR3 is CASTQTGAENSPLHF. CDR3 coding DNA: TGTGCCAGTACCCAAACAGGGGCGGAAAATTCACCCCTCCACTTT.